The 18 T cell receptor beta chains below all came from one sample that was sequenced in a study of T cell changes during pregnancy in multiple sclerosis (dated by TCRdb to the late 2010s). Library method: the immunoSEQ multiplex PCR assay. TCRdb stores this immuneACCESS table with in-frame sequences only. Part of the clones is absent; in the studies checked, under half of the shortfall reflects unresolved V genes, and no reason is known for the rest. The sample records 65,000 to 85,000 clones, about nine tenths of which are singletons. In total, the top ten clones hold more than 8% of the sample. The sample here was peripheral blood, taken after pregnancy. The receptors shown here come from a female donor in good health, enrolled as a control in a pregnancy study.

In its sample, this clone was seen a few times. CDR3 nucleotides: TGTGCCAGTAGTATAGGAGAGCCAAGCACAGATACGCAGTATTTT. Translated: CASSIGEPSTDTQYF. J is TRBJ2-3 and V is TRBV19, with D hard to call. Germline CDR1 and CDR2: LNHDA and SQIVND (reference sequence). This CDR3 spans 15 amino acids. V lost 1 base, J lost 0 bases, and 8 bases lay in between. Full variable domain (rest looked up from reference TRBV19 and TRBJ2-3): DGGITQSPKYLFRKEGQNVTLSCEQNLNHDAMYWYRQDPGQGLRLIYYSQIVNDFQKGDIAEGYSVSREKKESFPLTVTSAQKNPTAFYLCASSIGEPSTDTQYFGPGTRLTVL.

V usage is TRBV9 and J usage is TRBJ2-1, with TRBD2 matching 13 bases. After removal of 0 bases from V and 7 bases from J, the junction contained 4 bases not matched to a gene. CDR1 and CDR2 from the germline V gene are SGDLS and YYNGEE. This CDR3 is built from 16 residues. The CDR3 reads CASSVAGTSGVNEQFF. DNA for the CDR3: TGTGCCAGCAGCGTAGCCGGGACTAGCGGGGTGAATGAGCAGTTCTTC.

This chain joins TRBV5-1 and TRBJ1-1, with TRBD1 matching 8 bases. Germline values: CDR1 SGHRS, CDR2 YFSETQ. The CDR3 extends over 14 amino acids. With 4 bases clipped from V and 0 bases from J, the junction kept 2 bases outside the gene matches. The CDR3: CASSPGQVNTEAFF. DNA for the CDR3: TGCGCCAGCAGCCCGGGACAGGTGAACACTGAAGCTTTCTTT.

This sequence joins TRBV30 and TRBJ1-4; D uncertain. The CDR3 extends over 17 amino acids. Trimming stripped 1 base from V and 0 bases from J, with 15 bases between. Germline assignment: CDR1 GTSNPN and CDR2 SVGIG (reference sequence). CDR3 DNA sequence: TGTGCCTGGAGTGGGGCGGGTTGGAGTGCAACTAATGAAAAACTGTTTTTT. Protein product: CAWSGAGWSATNEKLFF. Filled out from reference TRBV30 and TRBJ1-4, the complete variable domain reads SQTIHQWPATLVQPVGSPLSLECTVEGTSNPNLYWYRQAAGRGLQLLFYSVGIGQISSEVPQNLSASRPQDRQFILSSKKLLLSDSGFYLCAWSGAGWSATNEKLFFGSGTQLSVL.

This clone was counted once. The chain links TRBV27 to TRBJ2-7; 9 positions agree with TRBD1. Germline CDR1 and CDR2: MNHEY and SMNVEV (reference sequence). The CDR3 extends over 14 amino acids. V trimming: 5 bases; J trimming: 0 bases; junction bases outside the gene matches: 2. The CDR3 DNA reads as TGTGCCAGCAGTGGGACAGGGAGCTCCTACGAGCAGTACTTC. This encodes CASSGTGSSYEQYF.

This clone is a singleton in its sample. The CDR3, as DNA: TGTGCCAGCAGCCCCCTAGGGGTGAGGGGGACCTACGAGCAGTACTTC. Amino acids: CASSPLGVRGTYEQYF. The genes are TRBV14 and TRBJ2-7, with D possibly TRBD1 on 6 matching bases. Germline CDR1 reads SGHDN; CDR2 reads FVKESK. With 4 bases removed from V and 2 bases from J, the gap between germline ends came to 18 bases. This CDR3 is built from 16 residues.

The chain is built from TRBV7-2 and TRBJ1-2; TRBD1 agrees at 10 bases. Germline CDR1 SGHTA, CDR2 FQGNSA. V lost 5 bases, J lost 7 bases, and 16 bases stayed unmatched. The CDR3 extends over 17 amino acids. The DNA of the CDR3 is TGTGCCAGCAGCCTAAGCTTCGGGGACAGGGGCCGTGGTGGCTACACCTTC. Amino acid sequence: CASSLSFGDRGRGGYTF.

V gene TRBV6-5 combines with J gene TRBJ2-1, with TRBD1 matching 10 bases. Germline CDR1 MNHEY, CDR2 SVGAGI. V trimming: 5 bases; J trimming: 14 bases; junction bases outside the gene matches: 3. This CDR3 has 11 residues. CDR3 nucleotides: TGTGCCAGCAGTACGACAGGGGGCGAGTTCTTC. Protein product: CASSTTGGEFF.

This clone has only one observation. The chain has TRBV6-5 and TRBJ1-1; a weak D match, TRBD1 (5 bases). This CDR3 has 14 amino acids. The germline V gene has CDR1 MNHEY and CDR2 SVGAGI. Trimming shortened V by 7 bases and J by 3 bases, and 15 bases separated the two germline ends. DNA of the CDR3: TGTGCCAGCATAAACGGGGGTACGCACACTGAAGCTTTCTTT. As protein: CASINGGTHTEAFF.

The rearrangement uses TRBV4-3 and TRBJ2-2; weak D call: TRBD1 (6 bases). CDR1 LGHNA and CDR2 YSLEER come from the germline V gene. The CDR3 consists of 18 residues. V lost 0 bases, J lost 1 base, and 15 bases lay in between. The CDR3 DNA reads TGCGCCAGCAGCCAAGAGGTGATGGGGGCAATGAACACCGGGGAGCTGTTTTTT. It codes for CASSQEVMGAMNTGELFF.

The rearrangement links TRBV20-1 to TRBJ2-5; D perhaps matches TRBD2 (6 bases). Germline V CDR1 and CDR2: DFQATT, SNEGSKA (reference sequence). V was clipped by 7 bases and J by 3 bases, with 9 bases between them. CDR3 length equals 11 residues. Here the CDR3 reads CSGLVEETQYF. The CDR3 bases are TGCAGTGGACTAGTCGAAGAGACCCAGTACTTC.

Of note for this clone: This CDR3 is also generated by other DNA sequences in the sample. The CDR3 loop reads CASSIGTGSYEQYF. CDR3 bases: TGTGCCAGTAGTATCGGGACAGGGTCCTACGAGCAGTACTTC. The J gene is TRBJ2-7, the V gene TRBV19; 9 nucleotides line up with TRBD1. The CDR3 spans 14 residues. Germline V gives CDR1 LNHDA, CDR2 SQIVND (reference sequence). V was pared by 3 bases and J by 1 base, with 1 base of the junction left unmatched.

The chain recombines TRBV4-2 with TRBJ2-2, with D possibly being TRBD2 (5 bases). The CDR3 consists of 15 residues. Trimming took 0 bases from V and 7 from J, leaving 12 bases between them. Germline V gene data show CDR1 as LGHNA and CDR2 as YNFKEQ. DNA for the CDR3: TGTGCCAGCAGCCAAGAGGGGTACAGCGGCGGGGAGCTGTTTTTT. Its protein product is CASSQEGYSGGELFF.

The V call is TRBV15, the J call TRBJ1-5, with D perhaps matching TRBD1 (6 bases). This CDR3 region has 18 residues. V lost 0 bases, J lost 0 bases, and 15 bases lay in between. Germline CDR1 LNHNV, CDR2 YYDKDF (reference sequence). CDR3 nucleotide sequence: TGTGCCACCAGCAGAGATTGGGATTTGACAGGTAGCAATCAGCCCCAGCATTTT. Its protein is CATSRDWDLTGSNQPQHF.

The chain recombines TRBV18 with TRBJ2-7, with 9 bases that match TRBD1. The CDR3 length is 15 residues. Germline V gene sequence: CDR1 KGHSH, CDR2 LQKENI. V lost 3 bases and J lost 1; bases outside the gene matches: 4. The DNA for the CDR3 is TGTGCCAGCTCACCTCGGACAGGGGATTCCTACGAGCAGTACTTC. Amino acids: CASSPRTGDSYEQYF.

V gene TRBV7-9 combines with J gene TRBJ1-4; the match to TRBD1 covers 7 bases. The CDR3 is made up of 15 amino acids. From germline, CDR1 is SEHNR and CDR2 FQNEAQ (reference sequence). The junction had 11 bases not matched to a gene; V was cut back by 3 bases and J by 10 bases. In DNA form, the CDR3 reads TGTGCCAGCAGCTTTTCCACAGGGGTTCGTCGAAAACTGTTTTTT. Encoded protein: CASSFSTGVRRKLFF.

This chain links TRBV9 with TRBJ2-7; 10 bases line up with TRBD1. The CDR3 covers 14 residues. V dropped 4 bases and J dropped 7; count of bases not matched to a gene: 8. The germline CDR1 and CDR2 sequences are SGDLS and YYNGEE. CDR3 amino acids: CASSSGTGAGEQYF. The CDR3 nucleotides read TGTGCCAGCAGCTCCGGGACAGGGGCTGGGGAGCAGTACTTC.

V usage is TRBV19 and J usage is TRBJ1-1, with TRBD1 as a possible D gene (6 bases). This CDR3 has 15 residues. Trimming removed 6 bases from V and 5 bases from J, with 19 bases in between. Germline CDR1 LNHDA, CDR2 SQIVND (reference sequence). The CDR3 is CASSPWVVQGTEAFF. The CDR3 DNA follows: TGTGCCAGTAGCCCTTGGGTGGTGCAGGGGACTGAAGCTTTCTTT.